The text below deals with one TCR beta chain. Its antigen is undetermined. CDR3 length: 16 amino acids. V was pared by 0 bases and J by 2 bases, with 11 bases between. The data stem from a study of siplizumab effects on memory and regulatory T cells. General study points: Naive T cells looked more diverse than memory cells and looked like major alloresponse contributors.

Sequenced by immunoSEQ multiplex PCR; TCRdb stores in-frame clones only, minus some. The table lists 100,000 or so clones, around 90% of them singletons. The genes are TRBV6-7 and TRBJ1-5, with no clear D. TRBV6-7 falls under the ORF class, with uncertain function. This sequence was found in a human donor in good health. The sample consisted of CD4+ T cells sorted from blood. CDR3 region: CASSYSSWVGNQPQHF. CDR3 nucleotides: TGTGCCAGCAGTTACTCGAGCTGGGTAGGCAATCAGCCCCAGCATTTT.